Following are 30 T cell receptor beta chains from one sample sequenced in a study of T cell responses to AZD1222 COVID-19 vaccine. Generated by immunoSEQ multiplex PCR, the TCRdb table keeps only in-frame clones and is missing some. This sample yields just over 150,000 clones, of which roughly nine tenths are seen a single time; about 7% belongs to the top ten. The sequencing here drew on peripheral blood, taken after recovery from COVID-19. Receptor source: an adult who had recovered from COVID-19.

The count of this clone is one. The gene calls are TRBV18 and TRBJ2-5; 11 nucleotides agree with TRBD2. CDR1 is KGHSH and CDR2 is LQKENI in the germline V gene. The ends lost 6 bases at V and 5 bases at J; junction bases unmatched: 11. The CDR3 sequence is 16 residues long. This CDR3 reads CASSLDTSGRFETQYF. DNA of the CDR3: TGTGCCAGCTCCCTAGACACTAGCGGGAGATTTGAGACCCAGTACTTC.

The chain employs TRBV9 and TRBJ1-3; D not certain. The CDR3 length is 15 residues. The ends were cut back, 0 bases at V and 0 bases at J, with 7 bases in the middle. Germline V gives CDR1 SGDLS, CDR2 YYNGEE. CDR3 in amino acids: CASSVDRFSGNTIYF. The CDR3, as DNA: TGTGCCAGCAGCGTAGATAGGTTCTCTGGAAACACCATATATTTT.

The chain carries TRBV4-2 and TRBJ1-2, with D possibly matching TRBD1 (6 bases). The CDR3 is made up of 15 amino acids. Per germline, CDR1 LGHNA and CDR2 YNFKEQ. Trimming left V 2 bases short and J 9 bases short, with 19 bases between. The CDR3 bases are TGTGCCAGCAGCCAACCCGAACAGGGCTGGGAGAGCTACACCTTC. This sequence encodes CASSQPEQGWESYTF.

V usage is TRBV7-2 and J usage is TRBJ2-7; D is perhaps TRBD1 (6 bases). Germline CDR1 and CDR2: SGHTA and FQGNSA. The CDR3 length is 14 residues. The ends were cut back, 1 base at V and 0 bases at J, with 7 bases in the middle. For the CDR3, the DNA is TGTGCCAGCAGCTTAGGACAGGTCTCCTACGAGCAGTACTTC. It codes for CASSLGQVSYEQYF.

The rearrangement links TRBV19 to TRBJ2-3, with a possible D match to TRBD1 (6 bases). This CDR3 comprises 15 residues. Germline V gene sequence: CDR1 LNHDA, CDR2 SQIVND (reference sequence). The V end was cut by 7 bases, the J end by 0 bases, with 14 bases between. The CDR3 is CASIPTGTSTDTQYF. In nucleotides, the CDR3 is TGTGCCAGTATTCCAACCGGGACAAGCACAGATACGCAGTATTTT.

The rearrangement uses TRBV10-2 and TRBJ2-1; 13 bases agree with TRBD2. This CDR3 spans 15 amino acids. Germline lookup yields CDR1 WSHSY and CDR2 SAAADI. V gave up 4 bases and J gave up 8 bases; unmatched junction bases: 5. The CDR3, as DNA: TGCGCCAGCAGTGGGGGGACTAGCGGGACGGATGAGCAGTTCTTC. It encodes CASSGGTSGTDEQFF.

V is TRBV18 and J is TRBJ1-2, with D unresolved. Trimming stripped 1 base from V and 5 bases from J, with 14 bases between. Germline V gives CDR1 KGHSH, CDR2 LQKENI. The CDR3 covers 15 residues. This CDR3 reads CASSPQAYAGYGYTF. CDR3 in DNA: TGTGCCAGCTCACCACAGGCCTACGCGGGGTATGGCTACACCTTC.

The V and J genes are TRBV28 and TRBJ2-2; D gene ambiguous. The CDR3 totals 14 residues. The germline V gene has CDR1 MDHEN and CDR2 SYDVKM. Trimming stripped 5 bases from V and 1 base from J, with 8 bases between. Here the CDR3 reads CASSPTGNTGELFF. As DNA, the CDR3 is TGTGCCAGCAGTCCGACGGGGAACACCGGGGAGCTGTTTTTT.

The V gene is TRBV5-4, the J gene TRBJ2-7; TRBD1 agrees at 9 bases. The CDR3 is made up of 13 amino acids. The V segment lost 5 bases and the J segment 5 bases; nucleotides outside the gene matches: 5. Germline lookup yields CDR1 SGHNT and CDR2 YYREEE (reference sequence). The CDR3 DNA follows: TGTGCCAGCAGAACGGACAGGGGCGACGAGCAGTACTTC. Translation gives CASRTDRGDEQYF.

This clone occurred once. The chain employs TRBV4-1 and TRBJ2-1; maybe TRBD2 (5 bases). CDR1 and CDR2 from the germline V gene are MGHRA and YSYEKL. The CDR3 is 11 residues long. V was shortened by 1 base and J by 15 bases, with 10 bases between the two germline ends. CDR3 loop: CASSQGLRAFF. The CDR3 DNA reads TGCGCCAGCAGCCAAGGACTGCGGGCGTTCTTC.

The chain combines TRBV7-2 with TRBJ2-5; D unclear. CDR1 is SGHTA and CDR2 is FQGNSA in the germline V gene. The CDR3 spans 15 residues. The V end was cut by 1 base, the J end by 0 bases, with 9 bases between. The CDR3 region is CASSLDRQNQETQYF. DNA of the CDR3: TGTGCCAGCAGCTTAGATCGGCAGAACCAAGAGACCCAGTACTTC.

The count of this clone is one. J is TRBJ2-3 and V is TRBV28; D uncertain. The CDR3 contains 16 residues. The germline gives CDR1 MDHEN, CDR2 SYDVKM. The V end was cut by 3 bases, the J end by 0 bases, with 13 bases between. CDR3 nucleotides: TGTGCCAGCAGTTTGGATAGGTCCCCTAGCACAGATACGCAGTATTTT. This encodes CASSLDRSPSTDTQYF. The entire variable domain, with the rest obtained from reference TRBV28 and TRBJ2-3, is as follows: DVKVTQSSRYLVKRTGEKVFLECVQDMDHENMFWYRQDPGLGLRLIYFSYDVKMKEKGDIPEGYSVSREKKERFSLILESASTNQTSMYLCASSLDRSPSTDTQYFGPGTRLTVL.

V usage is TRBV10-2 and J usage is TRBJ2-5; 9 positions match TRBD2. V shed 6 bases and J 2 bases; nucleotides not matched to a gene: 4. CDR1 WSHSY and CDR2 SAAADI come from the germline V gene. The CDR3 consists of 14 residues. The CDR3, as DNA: TGCGCCAGCAGGCGGGAGGGCGGTCAAGAGACCCAGTACTTC. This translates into CASRREGGQETQYF.

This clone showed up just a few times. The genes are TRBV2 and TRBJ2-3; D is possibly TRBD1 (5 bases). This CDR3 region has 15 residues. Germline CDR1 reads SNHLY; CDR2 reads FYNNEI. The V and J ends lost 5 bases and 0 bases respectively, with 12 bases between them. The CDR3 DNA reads TGTGCCAGCAGTTGGAGACAGCCTAGCACAGATACGCAGTATTTT. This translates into CASSWRQPSTDTQYF.

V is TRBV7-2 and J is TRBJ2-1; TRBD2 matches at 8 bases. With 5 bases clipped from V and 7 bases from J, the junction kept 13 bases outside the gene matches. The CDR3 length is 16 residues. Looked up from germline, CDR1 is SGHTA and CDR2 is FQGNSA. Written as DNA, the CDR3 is TGTGCCAGCAGCGAACCCGGGAGCGGACTAGCAAATGAGCAGTTCTTC. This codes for CASSEPGSGLANEQFF.

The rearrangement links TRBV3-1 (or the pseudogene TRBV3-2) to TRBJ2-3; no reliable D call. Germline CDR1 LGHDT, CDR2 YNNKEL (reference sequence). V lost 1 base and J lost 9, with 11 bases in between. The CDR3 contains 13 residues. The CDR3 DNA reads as TGTGCCAGCAGCCAAGGGAGACTGAAGACGCAGTATTTT. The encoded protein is CASSQGRLKTQYF.

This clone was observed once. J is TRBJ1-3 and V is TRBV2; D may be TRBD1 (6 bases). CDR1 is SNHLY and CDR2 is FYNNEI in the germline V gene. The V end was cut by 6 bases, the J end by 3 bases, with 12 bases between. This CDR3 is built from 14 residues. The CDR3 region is CASRQGSGGNTIYF. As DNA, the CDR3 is TGTGCCAGCAGACAGGGCTCAGGTGGAAACACCATATATTTT.

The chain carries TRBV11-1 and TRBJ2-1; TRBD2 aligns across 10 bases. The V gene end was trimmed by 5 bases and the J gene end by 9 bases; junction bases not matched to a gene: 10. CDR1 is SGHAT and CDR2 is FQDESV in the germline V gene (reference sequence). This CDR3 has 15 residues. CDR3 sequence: CASSRLSGRAAEQFF. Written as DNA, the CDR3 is TGTGCCAGCAGCCGCCTCAGCGGGAGGGCCGCTGAGCAGTTCTTC.

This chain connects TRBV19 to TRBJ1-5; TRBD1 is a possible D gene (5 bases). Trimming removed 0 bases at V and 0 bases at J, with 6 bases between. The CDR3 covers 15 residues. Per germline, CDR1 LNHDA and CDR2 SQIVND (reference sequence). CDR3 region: CASSIDQGSNQPQHF. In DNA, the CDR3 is TGTGCCAGTAGTATAGATCAGGGTAGCAATCAGCCCCAGCATTTT.

CDR3: CATSRAVNRGSETQYF. The DNA of the CDR3 is TGTGCCACCAGCAGAGCGGTAAACAGGGGATCGGAGACCCAGTACTTC. The rearrangement links TRBV15 to TRBJ2-5; 7 positions agree with TRBD1. V lost 1 base, J lost 5 bases, and 10 bases stayed unmatched. This CDR3 is 16 amino acids long. CDR1 and CDR2 from the germline V gene are LNHNV and YYDKDF (reference sequence).

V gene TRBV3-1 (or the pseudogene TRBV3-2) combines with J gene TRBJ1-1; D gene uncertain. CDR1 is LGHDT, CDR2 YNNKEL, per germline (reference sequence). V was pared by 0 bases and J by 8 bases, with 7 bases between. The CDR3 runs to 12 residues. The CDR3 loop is CASSQDLREAFF. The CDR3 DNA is TGTGCCAGCAGCCAAGACCTCCGGGAAGCTTTCTTT.

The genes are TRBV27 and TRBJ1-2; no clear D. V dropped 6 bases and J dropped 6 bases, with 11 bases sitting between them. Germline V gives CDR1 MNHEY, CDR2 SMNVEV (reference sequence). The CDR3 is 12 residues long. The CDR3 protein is CASSSSRNGYTF. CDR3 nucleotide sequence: TGTGCCAGCAGCAGCAGCAGAAATGGCTACACCTTC.

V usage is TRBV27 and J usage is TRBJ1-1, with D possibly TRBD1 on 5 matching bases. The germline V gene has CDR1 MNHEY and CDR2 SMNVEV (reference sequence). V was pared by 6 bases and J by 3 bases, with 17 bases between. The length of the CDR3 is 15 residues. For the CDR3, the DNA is TGTGCCAGCAGGGCGAACTTGGGAGGGGACACTGAAGCTTTCTTT. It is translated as CASRANLGGDTEAFF.

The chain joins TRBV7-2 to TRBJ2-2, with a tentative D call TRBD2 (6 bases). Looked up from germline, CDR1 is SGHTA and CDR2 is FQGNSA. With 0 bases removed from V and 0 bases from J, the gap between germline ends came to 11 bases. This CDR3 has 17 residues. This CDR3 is CASSLAGGFANTGELFF. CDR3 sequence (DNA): TGTGCCAGCAGCTTAGCTGGGGGGTTCGCGAACACCGGGGAGCTGTTTTTT.

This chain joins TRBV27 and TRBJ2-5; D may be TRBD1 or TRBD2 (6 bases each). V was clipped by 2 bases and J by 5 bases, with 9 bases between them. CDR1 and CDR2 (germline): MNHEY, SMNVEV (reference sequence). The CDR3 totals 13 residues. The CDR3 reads CASSLVGGETQYF. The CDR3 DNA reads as TGTGCCAGCAGTTTAGTGGGGGGCGAGACCCAGTACTTC.

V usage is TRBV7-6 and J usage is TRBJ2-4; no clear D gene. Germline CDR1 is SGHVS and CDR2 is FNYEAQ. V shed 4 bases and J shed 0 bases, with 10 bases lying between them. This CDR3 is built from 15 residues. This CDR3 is CASSSRAGAKNIQYF. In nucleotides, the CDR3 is TGTGCCAGCAGCTCAAGGGCCGGAGCCAAAAACATTCAGTACTTC.

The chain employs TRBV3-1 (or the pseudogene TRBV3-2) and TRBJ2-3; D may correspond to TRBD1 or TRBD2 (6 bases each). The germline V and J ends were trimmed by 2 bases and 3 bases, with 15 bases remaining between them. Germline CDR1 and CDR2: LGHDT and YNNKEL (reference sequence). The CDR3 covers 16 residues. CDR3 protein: CASSQSVGGRTDTQYF. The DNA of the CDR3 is TGTGCCAGCAGCCAATCGGTCGGGGGCCGGACAGATACGCAGTATTTT.

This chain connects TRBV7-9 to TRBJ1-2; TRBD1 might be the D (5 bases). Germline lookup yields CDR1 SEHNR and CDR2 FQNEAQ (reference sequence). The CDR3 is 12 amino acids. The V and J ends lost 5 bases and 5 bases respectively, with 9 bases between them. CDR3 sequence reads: CASSPGGYGYTF. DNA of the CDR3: TGTGCCAGCAGCCCGGGGGGGTATGGCTACACCTTC.

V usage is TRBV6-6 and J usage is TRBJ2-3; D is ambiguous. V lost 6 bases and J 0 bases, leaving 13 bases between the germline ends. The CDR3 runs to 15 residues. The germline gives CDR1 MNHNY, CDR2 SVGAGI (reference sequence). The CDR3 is CASSSERKSTDTQYF. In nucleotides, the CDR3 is TGTGCCAGCAGCTCCGAGCGTAAGAGCACAGATACGCAGTATTTT.

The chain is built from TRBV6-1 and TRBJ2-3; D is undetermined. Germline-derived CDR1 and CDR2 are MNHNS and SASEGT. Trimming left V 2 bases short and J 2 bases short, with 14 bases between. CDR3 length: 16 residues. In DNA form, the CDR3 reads TGTGCCAGCAGTGAATCCTCCGGGTCCTACACAGATACGCAGTATTTT. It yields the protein CASSESSGSYTDTQYF.